This T cell receptor (beta chain) was profiled in a study of blood T cell repertoires in COVID-19. Study as a whole: PBMCs, B-cell-depleted T cells, or T cells were the source of the cDNA or gDNA that made up the material.

Trimming took off 5 bases at V and 1 base at J, with 12 bases between the two ends. The CDR3 contains 15 residues. Germline-derived CDR1 and CDR2 are SGHNT and YENEEA. TCRdb's table, derived via immunoSEQ multiplex PCR, lists solely in-frame clones and lacks some. The sample lists approximately 150,000 clones; roughly 86% were seen once. This chain links TRBV11-3 with TRBJ2-1; D perhaps matches TRBD2 (6 bases). The sequence derives from an elderly woman with COVID-19, enrolled during active disease. The specimen was peripheral blood. In nucleotides, the CDR3 is TGTGCCAGCAGCGAGAATAGCGGATCCTACAATGAGCAGTTCTTC. This translates into CASSENSGSYNEQFF.